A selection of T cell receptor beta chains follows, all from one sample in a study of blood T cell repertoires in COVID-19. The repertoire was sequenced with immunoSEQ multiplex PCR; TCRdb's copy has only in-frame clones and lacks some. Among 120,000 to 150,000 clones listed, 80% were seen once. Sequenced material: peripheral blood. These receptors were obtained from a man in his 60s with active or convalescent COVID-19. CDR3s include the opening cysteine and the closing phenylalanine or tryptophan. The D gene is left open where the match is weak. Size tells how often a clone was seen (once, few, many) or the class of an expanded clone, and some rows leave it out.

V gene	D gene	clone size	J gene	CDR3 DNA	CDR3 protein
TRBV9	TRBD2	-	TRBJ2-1	TGTGCCAGCAGCGTAGCGGCGGGAGGGTCCTACAATGAGCAGTTCTTC	CASSVAAGGSYNEQFF
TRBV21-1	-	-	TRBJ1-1	TGTGCCAGCAGCGGACAGGGCCCGGACACTGAAGCTTTCTTT	CASSGQGPDTEAFF
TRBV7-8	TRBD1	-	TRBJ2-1	TGTGCCAGCAGCCGAGTGGGACAGACCAATGAGCAGTTCTTC	CASSRVGQTNEQFF
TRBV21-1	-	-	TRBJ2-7	TGTGCCAGAACCCAGGGAATCCTTCGGAACGAGCAGTACTTC	CARTQGILRNEQYF
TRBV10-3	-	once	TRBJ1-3	TGTGCCATCAGGGAGGGAGGGGAAGGAAACACCATATATTTT	CAIREGGEGNTIYF
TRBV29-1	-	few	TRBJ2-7	TGCAGCGCGGCTAGGACAGACACACGAGAGCAGTACTTC	CSAARTDTREQYF
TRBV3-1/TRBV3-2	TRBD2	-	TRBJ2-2	TGTGCCAGCAGCACCTTACTAGCGGGAATCGGGGAGCTGTTTTTT	CASSTLLAGIGELFF
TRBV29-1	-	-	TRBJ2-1	TGCAGCCTGAGGGGGAGCTCCTACAATGAGCAGTTCTTC	CSLRGSSYNEQFF
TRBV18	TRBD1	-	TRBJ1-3	TGTGCCAGCTCACGTGACAGGGTTGGTGGAAACACCATATATTTT	CASSRDRVGGNTIYF
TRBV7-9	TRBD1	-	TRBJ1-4	TGTGCCAGCAGCCGCGGACAGGGGGATGAAAAACTGTTTTTT	CASSRGQGDEKLFF
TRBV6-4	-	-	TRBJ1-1	TGTGCCAGCAGTTCAGGGGTGGGCACTGAAGCTTTCTTT	CASSSGVGTEAFF
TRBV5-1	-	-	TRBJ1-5	TGCGCCAGCAGCCCGGACACTAGCAATCAGCCCCAGCATTTT	CASSPDTSNQPQHF
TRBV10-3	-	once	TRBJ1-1	TGTGCCATCAGAGGGGTGCAGAGGAACACTGAAGCTTTCTTT	CAIRGVQRNTEAFF
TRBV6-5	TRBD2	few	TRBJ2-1	TGTGCCAGCAGTTACTCAGAGCGGGATGACTCCGCTGAGCAGTTCTTC	CASSYSERDDSAEQFF
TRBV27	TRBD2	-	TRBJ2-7	TGTGCCAGCAGCTTCTCAGCCAGCGGGAGGGCCGAGCAGTACTTC	CASSFSASGRAEQYF
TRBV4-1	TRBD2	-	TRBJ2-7	TGCGCCAGCAGCCAAGAACCCTGGGGGGGTCAGTACTTC	CASSQEPWGGQYF
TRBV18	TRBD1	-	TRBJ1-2	TGTGCCAGCTCAGCGGACAGGCTCTATGGCTACACCTTC	CASSADRLYGYTF
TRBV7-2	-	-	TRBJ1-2	TGTGCCAGCAGCCTCTCCAATGGACAAAACTATGGCTACACCTTC	CASSLSNGQNYGYTF
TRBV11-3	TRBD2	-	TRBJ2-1	TGTGCCAGCAGCTTAGAGCGTAGCGGGAGTCCTGAGCAGTTCTTC	CASSLERSGSPEQFF
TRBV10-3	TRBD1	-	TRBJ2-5	TGTGCCATCAGTGAGTCGATGAGGACAGGAGACCAAGAGACCCAGTACTTC	CAISESMRTGDQETQYF
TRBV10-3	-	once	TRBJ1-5	TGTGCCATCAGTGGTGACCCCAGGGTTAGCAATCAGCCCCAGCATTTT	CAISGDPRVSNQPQHF
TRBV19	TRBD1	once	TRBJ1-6	TGTGCCAGCTCCCAGGGGACAGGGAACAATTCACCCCTCCACTTT	CASSQGTGNNSPLHF
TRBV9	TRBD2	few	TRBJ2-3	TGTGCCAGCAGCGTAGCGGGAGGGCTGGAAGATACGCAGTATTTT	CASSVAGGLEDTQYF
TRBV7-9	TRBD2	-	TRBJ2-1	TGTGCCAGCAGCCCCGGGACTAGCGACTACAATGAGCAGTTCTTC	CASSPGTSDYNEQFF
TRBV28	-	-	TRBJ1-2	TGTGCCAGCCTCTACAGGGCCCCCGGTGGCTACACCTTC	CASLYRAPGGYTF
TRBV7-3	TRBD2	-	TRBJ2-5	TGTGCCAGCAGCTTACTAGCGGGAGTGGAGACCCAGTACTTC	CASSLLAGVETQYF
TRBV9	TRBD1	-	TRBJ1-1	TGTGCCAGCAGCAGAGAGACAGGGGGGAACACTGAAGCTTTCTTT	CASSRETGGNTEAFF
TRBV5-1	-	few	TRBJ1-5	TGCGCCAGCAGCCCTTCAGGGGGCAATCAGCCCCAGCATTTT	CASSPSGGNQPQHF
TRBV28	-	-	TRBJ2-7	TGTGCCAGCAGTTTAGTACAGGGTGAACGGCAGTACTTC	CASSLVQGERQYF
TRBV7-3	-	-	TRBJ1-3	TGTGCCAGCAGTCCCTATGCTGGAAACACCATATATTTT	CASSPYAGNTIYF
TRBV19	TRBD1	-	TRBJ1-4	TGTGCCAGTAGCAAAACCGGGACAGTCGTCCGGATCTATGAAAAACTGTTTTTT	CASSKTGTVVRIYEKLFF
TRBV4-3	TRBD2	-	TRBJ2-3	TGCGCCAGCAGCCGCCAGACTAGCGGGAGTTTAAGAGATACGCAGTATTTT	CASSRQTSGSLRDTQYF
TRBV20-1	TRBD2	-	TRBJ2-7	TGCAGTGCTAGTACTAGCGGAGTATCCTACGAGCAGTACTTC	CSASTSGVSYEQYF
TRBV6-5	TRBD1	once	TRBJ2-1	TGTGCCAGCAGTACCCGACAGGGGCCTTACAATGAGCAGTTCTTC	CASSTRQGPYNEQFF
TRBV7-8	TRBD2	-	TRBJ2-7	TGTGCCAGCAGACTAAGCGGGAGGGCATACGAGCAGTACTTC	CASRLSGRAYEQYF
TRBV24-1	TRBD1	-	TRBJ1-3	TGTGCCACCAGTGATTCCTGGGACAGTAAGGGAAACACCATATATTTT	CATSDSWDSKGNTIYF
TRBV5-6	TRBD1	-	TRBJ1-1	TGTGCCAGCAGCTCACAAGGACAGGGTGAAGCTTTCTTT	CASSSQGQGEAFF
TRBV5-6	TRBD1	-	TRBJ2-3	TGTGCCAGCAGTTCCGGACAGGGTCCAGATACGCAGTATTTT	CASSSGQGPDTQYF
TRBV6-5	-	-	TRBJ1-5	TGTGCCAGCAGTTTACGTTTTGGGAGGGGGCAGCCCCAGCATTTT	CASSLRFGRGQPQHF
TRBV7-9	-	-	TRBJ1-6	TGTGCCAGCAGTAAGTTCTCGACAGATAATTCACCCCTCCACTTT	CASSKFSTDNSPLHF
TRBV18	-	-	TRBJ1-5	TGTGCCAGCTCACCGGAGAGCAATCAGCCCCAGCATTTT	CASSPESNQPQHF
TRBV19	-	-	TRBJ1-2	TGTGCCAGTAGTATGGGGGCGAATGGCTACACCTTC	CASSMGANGYTF
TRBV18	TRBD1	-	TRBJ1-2	TGTGCCAGCTCACCTATGCCCGGGACAGGGGTATCCTATGGCTACACCTTC	CASSPMPGTGVSYGYTF
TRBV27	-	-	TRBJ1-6	TGTGCCAGCAGCCACAGGGAATCTAATTCACCCCTCCACTTT	CASSHRESNSPLHF
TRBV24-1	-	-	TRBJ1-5	TGTGCCACCAGTACCATTTCCTATAGCAATCAGCCCCAGCATTTT	CATSTISYSNQPQHF
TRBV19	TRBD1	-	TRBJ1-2	TGTGCCAGTAGTATCAGGGGGAATAACTATGGCTACACCTTC	CASSIRGNNYGYTF
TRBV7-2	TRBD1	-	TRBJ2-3	TGTGCCAGCAGCTTAGACAGGGGTCCCTTTGGAGATACGCAGTATTTT	CASSLDRGPFGDTQYF
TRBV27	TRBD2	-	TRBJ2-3	TGTGCCAGCAGTGCACTGTTTAGCCTAGCGGGAGGGCTCAGCACAGATACGCAGTATTTT	CASSALFSLAGGLSTDTQYF
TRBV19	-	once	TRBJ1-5	TGTGCCAGTAGTATTATTGACCCATCAGAGGAGCCCCAGCATTTT	CASSIIDPSEEPQHF
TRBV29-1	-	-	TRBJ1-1	TGCAGCGTTGTGACGGGTTTTGAAGCTTTCTTT	CSVVTGFEAFF